Described below is a single TCR beta chain sequence and its context. The antigen is not known. Use of 60 Vbeta and 13 Jbeta primers characterized the PCR. The method was immunoSEQ multiplex PCR; TCRdb's version includes in-frame clones alone and lacks a portion of them. The repertoire has about 150,000 clones, over 60% of them found once; the top ten carry over 2%. This entry comes from a study of cytomegalovirus exposure and HLA in healthy donors. Findings and limits, study-wide: Later analysis indicated greater clonal expansion among HLA-associated TCR beta chains than among equally common other chains.

Germline V gene sequence: CDR1 ENHRY, CDR2 SYGVKD. The length of the CDR3 is 16 residues. V gave up 4 bases and J gave up 0 bases, with 16 bases separating them. The sample comprised PBMCs. The receptor comes from a young man in good health and CMV-seronegative. The chain has TRBV10-3 and TRBJ2-7; possibly TRBD1 for D (6 bases). The CDR3 loop reads CAISGHTGPVSYEQYF. CDR3 nucleotides: TGTGCCATCAGTGGACATACAGGGCCCGTCTCCTACGAGCAGTACTTC.